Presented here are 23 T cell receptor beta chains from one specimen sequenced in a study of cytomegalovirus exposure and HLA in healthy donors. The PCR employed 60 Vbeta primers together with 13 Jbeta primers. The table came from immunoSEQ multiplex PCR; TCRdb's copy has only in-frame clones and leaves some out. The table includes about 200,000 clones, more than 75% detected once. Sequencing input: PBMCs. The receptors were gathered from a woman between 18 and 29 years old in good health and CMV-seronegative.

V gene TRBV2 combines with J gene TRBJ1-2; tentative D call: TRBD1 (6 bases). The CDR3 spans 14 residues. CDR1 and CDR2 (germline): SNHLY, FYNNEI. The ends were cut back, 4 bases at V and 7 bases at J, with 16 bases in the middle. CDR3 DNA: TGTGCCAGCAGTGTAAACCTAGGGGGTTTTGGCTACACCTTC. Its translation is CASSVNLGGFGYTF.

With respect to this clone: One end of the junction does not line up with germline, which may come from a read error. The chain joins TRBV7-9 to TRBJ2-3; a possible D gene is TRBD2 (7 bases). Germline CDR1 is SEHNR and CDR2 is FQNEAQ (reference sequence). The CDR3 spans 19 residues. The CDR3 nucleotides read TGTTCCAGCAGCACGAGGGGGGGAACTAGCGAAACTAGCACAGATACGCAGTATTTT. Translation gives CSSSTRGGTSETSTDTQYF. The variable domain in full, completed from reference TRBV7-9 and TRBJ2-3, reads DTGVSQNPRHKITKRGQNVTFRCDPISEHNRLYWYRQTLGQGPEFLTYFQNEAQLEKSRLLSDRFSAERPKGSFSTLEIQRTEQGDSAMYLCSSSTRGGTSETSTDTQYFGPGTRLTVL.

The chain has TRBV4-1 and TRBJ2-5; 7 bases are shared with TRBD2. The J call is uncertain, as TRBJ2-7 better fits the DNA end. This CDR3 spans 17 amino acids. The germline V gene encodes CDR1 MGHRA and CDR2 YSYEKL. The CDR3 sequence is CASSQGPSLGLVYEQYF. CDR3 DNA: TGCGCCAGCAGCCAAGGTCCAAGTCTCGGACTAGTCTACGAGCAGTACTTC.

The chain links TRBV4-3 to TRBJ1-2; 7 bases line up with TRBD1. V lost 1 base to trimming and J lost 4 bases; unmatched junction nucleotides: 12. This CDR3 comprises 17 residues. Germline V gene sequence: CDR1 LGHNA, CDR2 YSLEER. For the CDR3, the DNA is TGCGCCAGCAGCCAAGCTAGGCAGGGACAGCATCCCTATGGCTACACCTTC. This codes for CASSQARQGQHPYGYTF.

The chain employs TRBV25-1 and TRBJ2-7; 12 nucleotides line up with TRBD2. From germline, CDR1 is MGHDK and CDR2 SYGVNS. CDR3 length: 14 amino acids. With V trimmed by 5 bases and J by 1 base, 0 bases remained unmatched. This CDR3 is CASSLAGGSYEQYF. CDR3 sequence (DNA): TGTGCCAGCAGTCTAGCGGGGGGGTCCTACGAGCAGTACTTC.

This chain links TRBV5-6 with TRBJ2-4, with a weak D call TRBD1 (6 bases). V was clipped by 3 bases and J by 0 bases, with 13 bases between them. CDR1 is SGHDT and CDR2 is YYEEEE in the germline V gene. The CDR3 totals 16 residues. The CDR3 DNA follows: TGTGCCAGCAGCTGGGGGCAGGGAATAGCCAAAAACATTCAGTACTTC. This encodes CASSWGQGIAKNIQYF.

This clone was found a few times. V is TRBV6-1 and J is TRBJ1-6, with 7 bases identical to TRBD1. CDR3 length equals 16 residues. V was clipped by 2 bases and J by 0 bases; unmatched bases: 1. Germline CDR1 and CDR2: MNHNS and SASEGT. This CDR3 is CASSERDSSYNSPLHF. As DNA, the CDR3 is TGTGCCAGCAGTGAAAGGGACAGCTCCTATAATTCACCCCTCCACTTT.

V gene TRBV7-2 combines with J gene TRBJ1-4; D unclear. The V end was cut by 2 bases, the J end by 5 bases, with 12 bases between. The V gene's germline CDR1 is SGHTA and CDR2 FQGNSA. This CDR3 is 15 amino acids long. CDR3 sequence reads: CASSLMAGANEKLFF. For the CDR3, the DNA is TGTGCCAGCAGCTTAATGGCAGGCGCGAATGAAAAACTGTTTTTT.

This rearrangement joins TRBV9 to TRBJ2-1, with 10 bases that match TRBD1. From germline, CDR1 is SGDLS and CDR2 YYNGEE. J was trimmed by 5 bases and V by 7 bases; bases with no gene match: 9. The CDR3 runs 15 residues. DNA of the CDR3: TGTGCCAGCGGACAGCCGGACAGGGGGAACAATGAGCAGTTCTTC. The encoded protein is CASGQPDRGNNEQFF. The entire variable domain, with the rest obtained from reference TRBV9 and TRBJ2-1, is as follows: DSGVTQTPKHLITATGQRVTLRCSPRSGDLSVYWYQQSLDQGLQFLIQYYNGEERAKGNILERFSAQQFPDLHSELNLSSLELGDSALYFCASGQPDRGNNEQFFGPGTRLTVL.

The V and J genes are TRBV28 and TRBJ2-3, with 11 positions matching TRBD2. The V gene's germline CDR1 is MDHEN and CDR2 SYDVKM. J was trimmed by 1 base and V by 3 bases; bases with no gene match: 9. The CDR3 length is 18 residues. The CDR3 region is CASSLVTVAGGRTDTQYF. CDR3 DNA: TGTGCCAGCAGTTTGGTGACCGTAGCGGGAGGGCGCACAGATACGCAGTATTTT.

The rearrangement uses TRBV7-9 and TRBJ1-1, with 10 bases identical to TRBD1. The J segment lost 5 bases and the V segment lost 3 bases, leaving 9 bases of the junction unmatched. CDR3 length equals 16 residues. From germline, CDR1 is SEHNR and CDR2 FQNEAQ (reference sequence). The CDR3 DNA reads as TGTGCCAGCAGCTTGCCTTTGGGACAGGGGAAGACTGAAGCTTTCTTT. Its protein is CASSLPLGQGKTEAFF.

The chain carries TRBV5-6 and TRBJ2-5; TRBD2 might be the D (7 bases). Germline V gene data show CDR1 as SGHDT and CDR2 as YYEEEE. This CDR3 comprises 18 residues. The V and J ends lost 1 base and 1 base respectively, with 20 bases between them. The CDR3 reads CASSLRGGRVSGQETQYF. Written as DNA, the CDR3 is TGTGCCAGCAGCTTGAGGGGGGGCCGCGTCTCGGGCCAAGAGACCCAGTACTTC.

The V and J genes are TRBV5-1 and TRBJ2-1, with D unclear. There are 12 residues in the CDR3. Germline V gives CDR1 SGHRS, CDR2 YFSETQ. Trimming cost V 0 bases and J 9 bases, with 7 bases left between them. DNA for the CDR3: TGCGCCAGCAGCTTGGAGTACGGTGAGCAGTTCTTC. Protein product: CASSLEYGEQFF.

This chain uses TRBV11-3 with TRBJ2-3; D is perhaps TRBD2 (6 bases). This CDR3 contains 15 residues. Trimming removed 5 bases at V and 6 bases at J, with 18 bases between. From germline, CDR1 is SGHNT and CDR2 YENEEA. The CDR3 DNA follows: TGTGCCAGCAGCCCGAGAATTTCGGGGGTTGATACGCAGTATTTT. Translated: CASSPRISGVDTQYF.

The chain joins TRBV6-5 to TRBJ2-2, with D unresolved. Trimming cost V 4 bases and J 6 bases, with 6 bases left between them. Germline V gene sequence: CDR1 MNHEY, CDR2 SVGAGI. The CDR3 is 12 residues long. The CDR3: CASSFYPGELFF. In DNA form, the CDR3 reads TGTGCCAGCAGTTTCTATCCCGGGGAGCTGTTTTTT.

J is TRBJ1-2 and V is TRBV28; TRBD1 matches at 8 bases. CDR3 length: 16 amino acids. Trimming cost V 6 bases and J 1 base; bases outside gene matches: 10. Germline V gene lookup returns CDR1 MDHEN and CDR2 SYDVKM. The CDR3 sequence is CASRLSGTGHNYGYTF. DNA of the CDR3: TGTGCCAGCAGACTTTCGGGGACAGGCCATAACTATGGCTACACCTTC.

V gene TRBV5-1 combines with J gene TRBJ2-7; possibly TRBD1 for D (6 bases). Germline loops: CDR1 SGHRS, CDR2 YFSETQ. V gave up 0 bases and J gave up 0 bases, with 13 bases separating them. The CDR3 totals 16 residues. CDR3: CASSLGPGADSYEQYF. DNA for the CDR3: TGCGCCAGCAGCTTGGGGCCAGGGGCTGACTCCTACGAGCAGTACTTC.

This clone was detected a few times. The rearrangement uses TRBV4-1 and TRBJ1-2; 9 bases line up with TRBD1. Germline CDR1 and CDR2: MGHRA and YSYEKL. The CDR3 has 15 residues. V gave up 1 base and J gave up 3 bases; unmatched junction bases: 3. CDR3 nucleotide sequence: TGCGCCAGCAGCCAAGCGGACAGGGGCGACTATGGCTACACCTTC. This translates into CASSQADRGDYGYTF.

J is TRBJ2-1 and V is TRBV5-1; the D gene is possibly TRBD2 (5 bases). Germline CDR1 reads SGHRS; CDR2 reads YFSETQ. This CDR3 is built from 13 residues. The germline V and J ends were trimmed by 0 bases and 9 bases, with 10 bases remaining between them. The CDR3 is CASSLGTLSEQFF. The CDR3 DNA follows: TGCGCCAGCAGCTTGGGGACTCTTAGTGAGCAGTTCTTC.

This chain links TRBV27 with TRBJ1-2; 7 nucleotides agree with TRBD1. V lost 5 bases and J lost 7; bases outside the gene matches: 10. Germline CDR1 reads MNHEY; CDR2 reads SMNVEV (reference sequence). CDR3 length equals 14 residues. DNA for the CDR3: TGTGCCAGCAGTCCCGAATCCACAGGGGCTGGCTACACCTTC. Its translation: CASSPESTGAGYTF.

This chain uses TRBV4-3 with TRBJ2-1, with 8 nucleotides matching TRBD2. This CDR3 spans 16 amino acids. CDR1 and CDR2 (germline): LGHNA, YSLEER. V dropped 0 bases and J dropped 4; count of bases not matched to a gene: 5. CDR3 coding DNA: TGCGCCAGCAGCCAAGACGCTAGCGGGTCTTACAATGAGCAGTTCTTC. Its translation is CASSQDASGSYNEQFF.

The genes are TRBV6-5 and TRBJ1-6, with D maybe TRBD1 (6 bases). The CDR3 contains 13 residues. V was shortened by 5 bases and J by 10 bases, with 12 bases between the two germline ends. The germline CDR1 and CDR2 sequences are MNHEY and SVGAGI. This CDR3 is CASSPRGWSPLHF. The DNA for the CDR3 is TGTGCCAGCAGTCCCAGGGGCTGGTCACCCCTCCACTTT.

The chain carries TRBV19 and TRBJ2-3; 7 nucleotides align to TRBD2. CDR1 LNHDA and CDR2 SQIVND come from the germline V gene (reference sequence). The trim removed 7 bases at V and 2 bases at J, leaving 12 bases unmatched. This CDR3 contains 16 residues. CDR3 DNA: TGTGCCAGTAATGGGGGAGGGAACTTGCTCACAGATACGCAGTATTTT. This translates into CASNGGGNLLTDTQYF.